This T cell receptor beta chain appears in the sequencing data of a study of lymphopenia after photon versus proton radiotherapy. Assay used: immunoSEQ multiplex PCR; TCRdb lists only in-frame clones, some missing. Here the sample spans 7,000 to 9,000 clones, 70% to 90% being singletons. The CDR3 runs 12 residues. Germline CDR1 is WNHNN and CDR2 is SYGVQD (reference sequence). Study-wide results and caveats: A bigger post-nadir fall in TCR diversity correlated inversely with survival time in deceased patients. After lymphocyte nadir, photon-treated repertoires showed oligoclonal expansion, especially CD8+ Temra. Under photons, naive T cells and diversity fell while effector/memory populations rose. Better survival with proton therapy was suggested as possible, not demonstrated.

This clone was seen once. Its antigen is not known. The junction does not match germline at one end; this may be a read error. J is TRBJ1-1 and V is TRBV10-1; D might be TRBD1 (6 bases). Sequences were derived from peripheral blood, sampled from a patient treated with photon-based radiotherapy. This receptor was obtained from a man older than 75 with cholangiocarcinoma. The CDR3 nucleotides are TGCGCCAGTAGTGAGGGGGACACTGAAGCTTTCTTT. Protein sequence: CASSEGDTEAFF.